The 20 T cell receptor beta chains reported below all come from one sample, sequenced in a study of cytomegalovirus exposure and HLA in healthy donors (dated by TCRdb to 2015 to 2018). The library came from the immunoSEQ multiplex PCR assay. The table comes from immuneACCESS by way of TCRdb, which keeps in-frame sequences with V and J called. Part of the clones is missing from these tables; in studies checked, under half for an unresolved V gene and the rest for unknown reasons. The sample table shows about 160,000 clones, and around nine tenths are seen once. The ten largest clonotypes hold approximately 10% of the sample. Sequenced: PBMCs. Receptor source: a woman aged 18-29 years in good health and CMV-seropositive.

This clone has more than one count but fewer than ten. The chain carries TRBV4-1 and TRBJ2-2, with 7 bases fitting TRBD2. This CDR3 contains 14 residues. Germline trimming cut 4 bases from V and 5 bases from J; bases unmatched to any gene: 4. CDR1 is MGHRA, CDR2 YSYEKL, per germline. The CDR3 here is CASSPLSGTGELFF. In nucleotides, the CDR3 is TGCGCCAGCAGCCCCCTTAGCGGGACCGGGGAGCTGTTTTTT.

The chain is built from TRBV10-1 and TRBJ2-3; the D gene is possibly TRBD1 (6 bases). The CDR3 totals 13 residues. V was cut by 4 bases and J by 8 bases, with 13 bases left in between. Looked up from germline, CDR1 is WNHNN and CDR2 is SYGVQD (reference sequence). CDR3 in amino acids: CASSAQGRGTQYF. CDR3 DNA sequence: TGCGCCAGCAGTGCACAGGGAAGGGGTACGCAGTATTTT.

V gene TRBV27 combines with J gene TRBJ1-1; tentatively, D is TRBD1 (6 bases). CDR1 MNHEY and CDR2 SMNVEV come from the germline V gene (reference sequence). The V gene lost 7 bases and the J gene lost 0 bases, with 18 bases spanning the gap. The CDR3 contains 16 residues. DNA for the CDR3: TGTGCCAGCATCCTACTGGGGGACATTGTGAACACTGAAGCTTTCTTT. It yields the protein CASILLGDIVNTEAFF.

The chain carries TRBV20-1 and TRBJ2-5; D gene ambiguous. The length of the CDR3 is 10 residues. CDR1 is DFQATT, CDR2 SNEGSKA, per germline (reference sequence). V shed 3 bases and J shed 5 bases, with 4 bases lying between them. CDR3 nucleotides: TGCAGTGCTAGCAGTGAGACCCAGTACTTC. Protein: CSASSETQYF.

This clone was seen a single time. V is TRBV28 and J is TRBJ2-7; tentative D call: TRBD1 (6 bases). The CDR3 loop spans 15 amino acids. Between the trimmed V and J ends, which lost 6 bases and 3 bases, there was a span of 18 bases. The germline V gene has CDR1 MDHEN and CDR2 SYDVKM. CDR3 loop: CASSFYRAVIYEQYF. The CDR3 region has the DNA TGTGCCAGCAGCTTTTACAGGGCCGTAATCTACGAGCAGTACTTC.

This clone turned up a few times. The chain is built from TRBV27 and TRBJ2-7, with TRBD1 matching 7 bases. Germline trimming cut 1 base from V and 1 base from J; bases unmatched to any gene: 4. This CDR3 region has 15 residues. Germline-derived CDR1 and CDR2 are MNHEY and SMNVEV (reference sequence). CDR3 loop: CASSLYRGQSYEQYF. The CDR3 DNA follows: TGTGCCAGCAGTTTATACAGGGGTCAGTCCTACGAGCAGTACTTC.

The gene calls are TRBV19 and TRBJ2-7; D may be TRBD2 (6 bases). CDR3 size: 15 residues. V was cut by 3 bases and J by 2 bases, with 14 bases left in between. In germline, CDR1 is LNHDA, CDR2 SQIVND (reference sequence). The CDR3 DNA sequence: TGTGCCAGTAGTATTAGGCAGGGAGGCACCTACGAGCAGTACTTC. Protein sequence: CASSIRQGGTYEQYF.

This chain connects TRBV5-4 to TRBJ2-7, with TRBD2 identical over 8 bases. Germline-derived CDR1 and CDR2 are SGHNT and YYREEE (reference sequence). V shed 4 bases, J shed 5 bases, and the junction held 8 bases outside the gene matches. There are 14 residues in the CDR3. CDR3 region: CASSRGTSPDEQYF. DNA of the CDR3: TGTGCCAGCAGCCGGGGGACTAGTCCGGACGAGCAGTACTTC.

DNA for the CDR3: TGTGCCAGCAGTTCCCGGGTCGAAGGTGAGCAGTTCTTC. This encodes CASSSRVEGEQFF. The chain has TRBV28 and TRBJ2-1; D uncertain. CDR3 length: 13 amino acids. Germline V gene lookup returns CDR1 MDHEN and CDR2 SYDVKM. Trimming pared 4 bases from V and 9 bases from J, leaving 13 bases between.

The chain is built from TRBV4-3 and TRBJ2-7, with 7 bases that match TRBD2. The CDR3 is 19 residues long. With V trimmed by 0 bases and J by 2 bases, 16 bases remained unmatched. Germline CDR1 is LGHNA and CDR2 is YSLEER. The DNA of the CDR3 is TGCGCCAGCAGCCAAGATAAGTCGGGGGGTCGGGGGTATCCCTACGAGCAGTACTTC. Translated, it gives CASSQDKSGGRGYPYEQYF.

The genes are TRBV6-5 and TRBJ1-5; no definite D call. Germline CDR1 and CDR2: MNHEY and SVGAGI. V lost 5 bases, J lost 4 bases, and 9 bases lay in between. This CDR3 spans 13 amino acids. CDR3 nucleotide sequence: TGTGCCAGCAGTCCCCGGACTAATCAGCCCCAGCATTTT. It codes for CASSPRTNQPQHF.

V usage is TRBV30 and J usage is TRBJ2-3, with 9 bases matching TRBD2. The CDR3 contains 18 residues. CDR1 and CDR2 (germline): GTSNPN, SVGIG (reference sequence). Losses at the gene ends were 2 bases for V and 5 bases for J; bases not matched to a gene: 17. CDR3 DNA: TGTGCCTGGAGTCCCGGGGGGGCGGGAGGGCCTTCGAGAGATACGCAGTATTTT. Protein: CAWSPGGAGGPSRDTQYF.

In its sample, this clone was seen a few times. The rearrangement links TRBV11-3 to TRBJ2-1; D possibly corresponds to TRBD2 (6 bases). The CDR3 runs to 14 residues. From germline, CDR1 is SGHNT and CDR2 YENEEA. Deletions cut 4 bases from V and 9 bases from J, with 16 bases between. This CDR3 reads CASSSGALAGEQFF. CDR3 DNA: TGTGCCAGCAGCTCCGGTGCACTAGCAGGTGAGCAGTTCTTC. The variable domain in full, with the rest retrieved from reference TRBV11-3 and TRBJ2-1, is EAGVVQSPRYKIIEKKQPVAFWCNPISGHNTLYWYLQNLGQGPELLIRYENEEAVDDSQLPKDRFSAERLKGVDSTLKIQPAELGDSAVYLCASSSGALAGEQFFGPGTRLTVL.

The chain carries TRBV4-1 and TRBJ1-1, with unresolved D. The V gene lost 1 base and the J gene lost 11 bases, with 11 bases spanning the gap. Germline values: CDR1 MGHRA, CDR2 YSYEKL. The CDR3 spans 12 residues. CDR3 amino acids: CASSQVTGMAFF. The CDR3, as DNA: TGCGCCAGCAGCCAAGTTACGGGGATGGCTTTCTTT.

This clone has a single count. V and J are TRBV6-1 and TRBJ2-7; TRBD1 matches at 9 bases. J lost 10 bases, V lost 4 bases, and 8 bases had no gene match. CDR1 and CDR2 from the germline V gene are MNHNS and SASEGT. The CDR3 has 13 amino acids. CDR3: CASSVPGTGKQYF. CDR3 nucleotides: TGTGCCAGCAGTGTTCCCGGGACAGGGAAACAGTACTTC.

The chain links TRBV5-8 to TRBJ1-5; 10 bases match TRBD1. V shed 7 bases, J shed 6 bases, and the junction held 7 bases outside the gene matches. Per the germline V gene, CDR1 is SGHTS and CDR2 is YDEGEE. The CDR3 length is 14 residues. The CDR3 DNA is TGTGCCAGCGGAGTGGACAGGGGGGGTCAGCCCCAGCATTTT. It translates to CASGVDRGGQPQHF.

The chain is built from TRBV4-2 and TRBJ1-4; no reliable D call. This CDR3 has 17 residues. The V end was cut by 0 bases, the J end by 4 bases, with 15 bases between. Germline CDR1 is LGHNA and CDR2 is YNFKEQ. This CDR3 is CASSQEIGRIINEKLFF. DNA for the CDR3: TGTGCCAGCAGCCAAGAAATTGGGAGGATCATTAATGAAAAACTGTTTTTT.

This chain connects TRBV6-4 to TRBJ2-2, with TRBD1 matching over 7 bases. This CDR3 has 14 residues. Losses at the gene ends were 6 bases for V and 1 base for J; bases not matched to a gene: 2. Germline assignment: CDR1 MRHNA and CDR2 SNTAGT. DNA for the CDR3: TGTGCCAGCAGCAGGGGGTTGAACACCGGGGAGCTGTTTTTT. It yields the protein CASSRGLNTGELFF.

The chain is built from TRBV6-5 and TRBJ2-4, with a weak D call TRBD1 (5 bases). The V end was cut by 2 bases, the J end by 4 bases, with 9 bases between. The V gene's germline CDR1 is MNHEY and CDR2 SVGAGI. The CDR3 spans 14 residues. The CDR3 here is CASSYGQTKNIQYF. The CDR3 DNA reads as TGTGCCAGCAGTTACGGACAAACTAAAAACATTCAGTACTTC.

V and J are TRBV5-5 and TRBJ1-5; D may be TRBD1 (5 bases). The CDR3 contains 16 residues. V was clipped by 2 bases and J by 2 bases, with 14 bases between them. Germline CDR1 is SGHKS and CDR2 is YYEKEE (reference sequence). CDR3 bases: TGTGCCAGCAGCTTTCAAATAGGGGTCGGCAATCAGCCCCAGCATTTT. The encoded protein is CASSFQIGVGNQPQHF.